This TCR beta chain was retrieved from a study of cytomegalovirus exposure and HLA in healthy donors. The ends lost 5 bases at V and 13 bases at J; junction bases unmatched: 5. The CDR3 covers 11 residues. Germline CDR1 SNHLY, CDR2 FYNNEI. Study-wide points: Reportedly, diagnosis of cytomegalovirus status by the classifier showed high specificity and sensitivity. The sole available immune exposure information was CMV serostatus.

In regard to this clone: Antigen: not known.

Use of 60 Vbeta and 13 Jbeta primers characterized the PCR. The method was immunoSEQ multiplex PCR; TCRdb's version includes in-frame clones alone and lacks a portion of them. The sample includes around 69,000 clones, around two thirds seen only once; the top ten take around 10%. The chain is built from TRBV2 and TRBJ2-1; TRBD2 agrees at 7 bases. The sequence derives from a woman in her 50s in good health and CMV-seropositive. The sequenced sample was PBMCs. CDR3 DNA sequence: TGTGCCAGCAGTCAAAGCGGGAACCAGTTCTTC. Protein product: CASSQSGNQFF.